This record covers a single TCR beta chain. These data come from a study of shared clonotypes between healthy human individuals. Germline trimming cut 9 bases from V and 1 base from J; bases unmatched to any gene: 7. The CDR3 is 14 amino acids. Germline assignment: CDR1 ENHRY and CDR2 SYGVKD. Produced via immunoSEQ multiplex PCR; TCRdb's table is partial and in-frame only. The sample contains a few million clones, approximately 96% of which appear only once. Sequenced input: naive CD4+ T cells sorted from blood. This sample's subset: CD45RA+ positively selected. The chain links TRBV10-3 to TRBJ1-2; 8 positions match TRBD1. This TCR was recovered from a man aged 18 to 35 in good health. DNA of the CDR3: TGTGCCATAGGACAGGGCCCCCTTAACTATGGCTACACCTTC. It specifies CAIGQGPLNYGYTF.